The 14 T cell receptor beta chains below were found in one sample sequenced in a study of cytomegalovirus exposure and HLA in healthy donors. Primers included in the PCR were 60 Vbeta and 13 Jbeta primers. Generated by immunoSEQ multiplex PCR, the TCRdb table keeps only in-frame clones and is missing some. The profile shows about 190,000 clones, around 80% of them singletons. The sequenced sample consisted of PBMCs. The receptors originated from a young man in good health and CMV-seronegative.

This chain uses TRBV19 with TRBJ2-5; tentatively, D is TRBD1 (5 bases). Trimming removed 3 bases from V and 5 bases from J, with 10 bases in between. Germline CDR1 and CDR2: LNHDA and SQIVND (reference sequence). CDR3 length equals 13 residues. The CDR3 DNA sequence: TGTGCCAGTAGTATGAGAAAGGGGGAGACCCAGTACTTC. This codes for CASSMRKGETQYF.

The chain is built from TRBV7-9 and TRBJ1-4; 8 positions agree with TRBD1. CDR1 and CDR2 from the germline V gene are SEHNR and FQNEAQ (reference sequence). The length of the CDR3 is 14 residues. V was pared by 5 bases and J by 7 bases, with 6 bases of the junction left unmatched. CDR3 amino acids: CASSPDRAFEKLFF. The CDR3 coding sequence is TGTGCCAGCAGCCCGGACAGGGCGTTTGAAAAACTGTTTTTT.

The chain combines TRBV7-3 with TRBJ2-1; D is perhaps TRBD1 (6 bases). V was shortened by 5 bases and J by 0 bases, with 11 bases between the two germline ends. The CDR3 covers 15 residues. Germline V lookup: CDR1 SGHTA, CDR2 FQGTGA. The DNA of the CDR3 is TGTGCCAGCAGCCAAGAGGGGGTCTCCTACAATGAGCAGTTCTTC. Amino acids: CASSQEGVSYNEQFF.

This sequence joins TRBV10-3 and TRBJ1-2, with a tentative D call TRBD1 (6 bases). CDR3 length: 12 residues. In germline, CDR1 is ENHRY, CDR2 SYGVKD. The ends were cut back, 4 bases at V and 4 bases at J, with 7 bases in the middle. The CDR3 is CAISGRGYGYTF. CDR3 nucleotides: TGTGCCATCAGTGGCAGGGGCTATGGCTACACCTTC.

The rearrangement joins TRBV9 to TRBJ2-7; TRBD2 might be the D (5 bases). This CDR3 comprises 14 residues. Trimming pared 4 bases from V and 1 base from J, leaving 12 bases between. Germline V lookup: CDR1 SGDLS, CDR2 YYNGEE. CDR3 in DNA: TGTGCCAGCAGCCCTTGGACTGAATCCTACGAGCAGTACTTC. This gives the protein CASSPWTESYEQYF.

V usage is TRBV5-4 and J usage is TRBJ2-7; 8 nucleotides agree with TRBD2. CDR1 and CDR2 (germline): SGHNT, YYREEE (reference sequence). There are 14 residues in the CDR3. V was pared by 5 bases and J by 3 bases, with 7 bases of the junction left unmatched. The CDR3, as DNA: TGTGCCAGCAGGTCCGGGGGGGGGAGCTACGAGCAGTACTTC. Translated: CASRSGGGSYEQYF. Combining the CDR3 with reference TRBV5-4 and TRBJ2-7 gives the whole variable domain ETGVTQSPTHLIKTRGQQVTLRCSSQSGHNTVSWYQQALGQGPQFIFQYYREEENGRGNFPPRFSGLQFPNYSSELNVNALELDDSALYLCASRSGGGSYEQYFGPGTRLTVT.

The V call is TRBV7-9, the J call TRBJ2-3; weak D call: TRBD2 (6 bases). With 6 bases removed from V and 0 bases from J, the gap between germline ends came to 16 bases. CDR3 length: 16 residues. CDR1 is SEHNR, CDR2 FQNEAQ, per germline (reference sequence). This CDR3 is CASRSETGVSTDTQYF. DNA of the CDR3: TGTGCCAGCAGATCAGAGACGGGAGTTAGCACAGATACGCAGTATTTT. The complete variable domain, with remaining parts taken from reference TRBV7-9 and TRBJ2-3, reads DTGVSQNPRHKITKRGQNVTFRCDPISEHNRLYWYRQTLGQGPEFLTYFQNEAQLEKSRLLSDRFSAERPKGSFSTLEIQRTEQGDSAMYLCASRSETGVSTDTQYFGPGTRLTVL.

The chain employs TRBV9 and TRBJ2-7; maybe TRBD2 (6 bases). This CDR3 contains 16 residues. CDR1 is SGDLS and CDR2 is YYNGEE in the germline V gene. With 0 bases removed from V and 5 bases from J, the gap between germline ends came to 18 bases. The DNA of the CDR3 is TGTGCCAGCAGCGTAGACGGGGGAAGGTCCGGAGACGAGCAGTACTTC. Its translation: CASSVDGGRSGDEQYF.

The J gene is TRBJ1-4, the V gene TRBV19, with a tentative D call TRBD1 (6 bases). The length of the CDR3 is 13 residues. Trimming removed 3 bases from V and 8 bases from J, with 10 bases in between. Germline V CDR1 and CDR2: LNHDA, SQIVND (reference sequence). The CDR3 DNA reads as TGTGCCAGTAGTATCACCAGGGGCGAAAAACTGTTTTTT. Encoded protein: CASSITRGEKLFF.

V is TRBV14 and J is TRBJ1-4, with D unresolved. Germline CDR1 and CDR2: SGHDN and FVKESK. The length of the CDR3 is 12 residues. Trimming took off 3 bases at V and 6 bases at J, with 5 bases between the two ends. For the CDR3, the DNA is TGTGCCAGCAGCCACACTTATGAAAAACTGTTTTTT. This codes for CASSHTYEKLFF.

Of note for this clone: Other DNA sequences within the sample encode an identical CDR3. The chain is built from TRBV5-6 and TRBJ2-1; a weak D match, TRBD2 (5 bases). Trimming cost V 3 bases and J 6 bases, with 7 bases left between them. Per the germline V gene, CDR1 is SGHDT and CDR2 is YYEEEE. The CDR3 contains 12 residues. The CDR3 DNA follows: TGTGCCAGCAGCTCAAGCGGCAATGAGCAGTTCTTC. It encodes CASSSSGNEQFF.

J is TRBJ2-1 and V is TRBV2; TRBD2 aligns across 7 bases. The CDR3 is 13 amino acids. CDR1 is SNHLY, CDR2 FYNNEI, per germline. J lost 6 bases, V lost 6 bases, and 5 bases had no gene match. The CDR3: CASRRESGNEQFF. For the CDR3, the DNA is TGTGCCAGCAGGCGGGAGTCGGGCAATGAGCAGTTCTTC.

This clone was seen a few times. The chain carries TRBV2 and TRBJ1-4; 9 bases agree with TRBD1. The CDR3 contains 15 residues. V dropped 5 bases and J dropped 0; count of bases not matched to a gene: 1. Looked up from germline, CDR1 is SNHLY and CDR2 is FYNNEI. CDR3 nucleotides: TGTGCCAGCAGTAGGACAGGGGCAACTAATGAAAAACTGTTTTTT. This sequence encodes CASSRTGATNEKLFF.

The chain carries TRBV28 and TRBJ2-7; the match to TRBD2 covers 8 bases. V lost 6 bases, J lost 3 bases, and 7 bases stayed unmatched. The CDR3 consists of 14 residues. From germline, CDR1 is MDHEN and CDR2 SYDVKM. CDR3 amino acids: CASRSGLVGYEQYF. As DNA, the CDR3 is TGTGCCAGCAGGTCGGGACTAGTCGGCTACGAGCAGTACTTC.